These T cell receptor beta chains were read from a single sample in a study of spatial heterogeneity in lung cancer. MiXCR, run by TCRdb on the 5' RACE reads, gives a single entry per CDR3 protein. The sample shows approximately 13,000 distinct CDR3 sequences, about 15% of them seen only once. The sequences come from PBMCs, collected at surgery. All receptors derive from a male donor with early-stage non-small cell lung cancer. Both conserved end residues are part of each CDR3. A D gene is named only where the DNA matches it firmly. Size values are once, few and many counts, or a class for expanded clones, and some rows have none.

d_gene,abundance,j_gene,v_gene,len,CDR3aa,CDR3nt
-,many,TRBJ2-2,TRBV2,13,CASSEEMAGELFF,TGTGCCAGCAGTGAAGAGATGGCCGGGGAGCTGTTTTTT
TRBD1,-,TRBJ1-5,TRBV30,16,CAWSVLRDSSNQPQHF,TGTGCCTGGAGTGTACTAAGGGACAGCTCTAATCAGCCCCAGCATTTT
-,few,TRBJ1-1,TRBV5-1,13,CASRLGVNTEAFF,TGCGCCAGCAGGTTAGGGGTCAACACTGAAGCTTTCTTT
-,few,TRBJ2-3,TRBV27,13,CASSSTGLDTQYF,TGTGCCAGCAGTTCCACCGGCCTTGATACGCAGTATTTT
-,few,TRBJ2-3,TRBV6-2/TRBV6-3,16,CASSYSGLKDTDTQYF,TGTGCCAGCAGTTACTCGGGTCTGAAAGACACAGATACGCAGTATTTT
TRBD1,many,TRBJ2-5,TRBV12-3/TRBV12-4,15,CASSPGTGLQETQYF,TGTGCCAGCAGCCCCGGGACAGGGCTACAAGAGACCCAGTACTTC
TRBD1,few,TRBJ2-3,TRBV19,15,CASTDRGPFTDTQYF,TGTGCCAGCACCGACAGGGGTCCTTTCACAGATACGCAGTATTTT
TRBD2,many,TRBJ2-3,TRBV3-1,15,CASSRSGGATDTQYF,TGTGCCAGCAGCCGCAGCGGGGGGGCGACAGATACGCAGTATTTT
TRBD1,-,TRBJ2-5,TRBV6-2/TRBV6-3,14,CASSHWDSQETQYF,TGTGCCAGCAGCCACTGGGACAGTCAAGAGACCCAGTACTTC
TRBD1,many,TRBJ2-5,TRBV7-8,15,CASSLYRGQGETQYF,TGTGCCAGCAGCTTGTACAGGGGGCAAGGGGAGACCCAGTACTTC
-,-,TRBJ2-7,TRBV7-2,13,CASSSHGAYEQYF,TGTGCCAGCAGCTCACACGGGGCATACGAGCAGTACTTC
-,-,TRBJ1-1,TRBV6-2/TRBV6-3,15,CASRKRDGRETEAFF,TGTGCCAGCAGAAAACGGGACGGGCGGGAGACTGAAGCTTTCTTT
-,few,TRBJ2-2,TRBV2,13,CASRLGRPGELFF,TGTGCCAGCAGGTTAGGCCGACCCGGGGAGCTGTTTTTT
TRBD1,many,TRBJ1-1,TRBV6-5,14,CASRTGQGLREAFF,TGTGCCAGCAGGACAGGACAGGGCCTCCGTGAAGCTTTCTTT
-,many,TRBJ2-6,TRBV5-1,16,CASSFDPPSGANVLTF,TGCGCCAGCAGCTTTGACCCCCCCTCTGGGGCCAACGTCCTGACTTTC
-,-,TRBJ2-2,TRBV20-1,13,CSRRRGRTGELFF,TGCAGTAGGAGAAGGGGTCGAACCGGGGAGCTGTTTTTT
-,many,TRBJ1-6,TRBV7-9,13,CASSLVGTEPLHF,TGTGCCAGCAGCTTAGTGGGGACGGAACCCCTCCACTTT
-,-,TRBJ2-7,TRBV7-2,13,CASSLERRYEQYF,TGTGCCAGCAGCTTAGAGAGGCGCTACGAGCAGTACTTC
-,-,TRBJ2-2,TRBV3-1,15,CASSAREGFTGELVF,TGTGCCAGCAGCGCCAGAGAAGGATTCACCGGGGAGCTGGTTTTT
-,few,TRBJ1-4,TRBV7-8,12,CASSTAYEKLFF,TGTGCCAGCAGCACCGCCTATGAAAAACTGTTTTTT
TRBD2,medium-sized,TRBJ2-3,TRBV7-8,16,CASSALAGEGTDTQYF,TGTGCCAGCAGCGCCCTAGCGGGGGAGGGCACAGATACGCAGTATTTT
-,many,TRBJ2-3,TRBV13,13,CASSGVGADTQYF,TGTGCCAGCAGCGGTGTAGGGGCAGATACGCAGTATTTT
-,few,TRBJ2-1,TRBV5-1,13,CASSLGPNNEQFF,TGCGCCAGCAGCCTGGGACCCAACAATGAGCAGTTCTTC
TRBD2,medium-sized,TRBJ2-7,TRBV7-2,14,CASSLVAGLYEQYF,TGTGCCAGCAGCTTAGTAGCGGGGCTCTACGAGCAGTACTTC
TRBD2,-,TRBJ2-1,TRBV5-1,14,CASSLTSGDHEQFF,TGCGCCAGCAGCTTGACTAGCGGGGATCATGAGCAGTTCTTC
-,many,TRBJ2-4,TRBV10-3,17,CAISARSGVRGKNIQYF,TGTGCCATCAGCGCCCGGTCGGGGGTTAGAGGCAAAAACATTCAGTACTTC
-,many,TRBJ2-7,TRBV27,14,CASSFGSYSYEQYF,TGTGCCAGCAGTTTCGGGTCCTACTCCTACGAGCAGTACTTC
-,-,TRBJ1-2,TRBV6-2/TRBV6-3,13,CASRRRQGDGYTF,TGTGCCAGCAGGCGCCGTCAGGGCGATGGCTACACCTTC
-,many,TRBJ1-4,TRBV4-3,17,CASSQDSGGVGADGLFF,TGCGCCAGCAGCCAAGACTCCGGAGGGGTGGGAGCGGATGGACTGTTTTTT
-,-,TRBJ2-4,TRBV21-1,15,CASSNESDRENIQYF,TGTGCCAGCAGCAACGAATCGGACAGGGAAAACATTCAGTACTTC
-,many,TRBJ1-1,TRBV6-5,13,CASSYSKVRQAFF,TGTGCCAGCAGTTACTCGAAAGTCCGGCAAGCTTTCTTT
-,-,TRBJ1-4,TRBV9,14,CASSETLNNEKLFF,TGTGCCAGCAGCGAGACCTTAAATAATGAAAAACTGTTTTTT
TRBD1,-,TRBJ2-3,TRBV2,15,CASSGTGSSTDTQYF,TGTGCCAGCAGTGGGACAGGATCTAGCACAGATACGCAGTATTTT
TRBD2,-,TRBJ2-7,TRBV20-1,14,CSAFLPAGGSEQYF,TGCAGTGCTTTCCTTCCAGCGGGGGGCTCCGAGCAGTACTTC
-,-,TRBJ2-3,TRBV4-1,13,CASSQLSTDTQYF,TGCGCCAGCAGCCAACTTAGCACAGATACGCAGTATTTT
-,-,TRBJ2-2,TRBV20-1,16,CSANSHQRLDTGELFF,TGCAGTGCTAACTCTCACCAACGATTGGACACCGGGGAGCTGTTTTTT
-,many,TRBJ2-7,TRBV2,13,CASSELDVGEQYF,TGTGCCAGCAGTGAACTCGACGTAGGGGAGCAGTACTTC
TRBD1,medium-sized,TRBJ1-2,TRBV19,13,CASSPGQGYGYTF,TGTGCCAGTAGCCCGGGACAGGGGTATGGCTACACCTTC
TRBD2,-,TRBJ2-1,TRBV4-3,14,CASSHYSGENEQFF,TGCGCCAGCAGCCACTATAGCGGGGAGAATGAGCAGTTCTTC
-,-,TRBJ2-1,TRBV28,15,CASSSLQVPNNEQFF,TGTGCCAGCAGTTCTCTCCAGGTGCCAAACAATGAGCAGTTCTTC
-,-,TRBJ2-2,TRBV30,12,CAWSVVPGELFF,TGTGCCTGGAGTGTAGTCCCCGGGGAGCTGTTTTTT
TRBD1,few,TRBJ2-3,TRBV20-1,13,CSANRGGTDTQYF,TGCAGTGCTAACAGGGGTGGCACAGATACGCAGTATTTT
-,few,TRBJ1-5,TRBV7-2,14,CASSFQYSNQPQHF,TGTGCCAGCAGCTTTCAGTATAGCAATCAGCCCCAGCATTTT